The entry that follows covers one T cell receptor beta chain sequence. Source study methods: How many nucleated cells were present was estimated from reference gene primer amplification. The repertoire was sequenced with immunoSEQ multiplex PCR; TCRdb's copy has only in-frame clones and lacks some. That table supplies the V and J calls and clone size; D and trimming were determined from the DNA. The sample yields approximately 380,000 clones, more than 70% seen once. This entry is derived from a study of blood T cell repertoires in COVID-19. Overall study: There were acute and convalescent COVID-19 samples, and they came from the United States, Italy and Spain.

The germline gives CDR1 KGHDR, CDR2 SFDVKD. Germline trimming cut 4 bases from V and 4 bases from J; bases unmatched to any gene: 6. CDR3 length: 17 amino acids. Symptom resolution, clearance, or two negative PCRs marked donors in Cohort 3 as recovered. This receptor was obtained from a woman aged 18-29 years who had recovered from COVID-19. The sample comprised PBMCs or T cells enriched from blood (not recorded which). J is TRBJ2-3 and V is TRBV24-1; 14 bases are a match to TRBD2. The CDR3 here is CATSEPGLAGVSDTQYF. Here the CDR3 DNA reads TGTGCCACCAGTGAACCGGGACTAGCGGGGGTATCAGATACGCAGTATTTT.